This T cell receptor (beta chain) was documented in a study of CD8 T cells in Susac syndrome. Study-wide points: Regarding the TCR sequencing and HLA analysis, the study admitted that a relatively small number of individuals were involved.

Treatment-naive patients with stable or active relapsing-remitting disease were the multiple sclerosis controls. Random hexamers were used to reverse transcribe an amount of roughly 0.45 to 1 ug RNA. The TCR beta CDR3 was amplified by immunoSEQ multiplex PCR across 54 Vbeta, 13 Jbeta. TCRdb used MiXCR to reprocess the immunoSEQ multiplex PCR reads, holding one entry per CDR3 protein. The sample has some 300,000 distinct CDR3 sequences; roughly 84% are singletons. This clonotype was detected only a few times. Antigen unknown. The germline V gene encodes CDR1 SGHNT and CDR2 YYREEE (reference sequence). Trimming shortened V by 4 bases and J by 1 base, and 9 bases separated the two germline ends. The CDR3 runs to 13 residues.

The sequence derives from a human donor with multiple sclerosis. The chain recombines TRBV5-4 with TRBJ2-7, with D possibly matching TRBD2 (6 bases). Sequencing was done on a sample of CD8+ T cells from PBMCs. DNA of the CDR3: TGTGCCAGCAGCGACGGGAGATCCTACGAGCAGTACTTC. The encoded protein is CASSDGRSYEQYF.